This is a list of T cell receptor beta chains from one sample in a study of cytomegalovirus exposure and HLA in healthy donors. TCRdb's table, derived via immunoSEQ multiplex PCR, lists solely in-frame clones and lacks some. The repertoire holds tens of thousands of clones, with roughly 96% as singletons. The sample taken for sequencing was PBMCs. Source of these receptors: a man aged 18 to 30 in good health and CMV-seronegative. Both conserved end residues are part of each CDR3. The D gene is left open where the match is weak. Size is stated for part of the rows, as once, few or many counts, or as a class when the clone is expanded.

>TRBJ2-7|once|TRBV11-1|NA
CASRPDREVYEQYF
TGTGCCAGCAGACCCGACAGGGAGGTCTACGAGCAGTACTTC
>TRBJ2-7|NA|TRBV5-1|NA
CASSRNFQSSYEQYF
TGCGCCAGCAGCCGTAACTTCCAAAGCTCCTACGAGCAGTACTTC
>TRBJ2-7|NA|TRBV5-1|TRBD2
CASSARLADSYEQYF
TGCGCCAGCAGCGCACGACTAGCGGACTCCTACGAGCAGTACTTC
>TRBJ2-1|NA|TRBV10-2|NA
CASSWGLGSYNEQFF
TGCGCCAGCAGTTGGGGGCTGGGCTCCTACAATGAGCAGTTCTTC
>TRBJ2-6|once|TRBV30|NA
CACVRGTGANVLTF
TGTGCCTGCGTCCGGGGTACTGGGGCCAACGTCCTGACTTTC
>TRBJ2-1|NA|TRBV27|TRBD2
CASSNPGLANEQFF
TGTGCCAGCAGTAATCCGGGACTAGCGAATGAGCAGTTCTTC
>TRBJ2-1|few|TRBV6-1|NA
CASSEGLEYNEQFF
TGTGCCAGCAGTGAAGGACTAGAGTACAATGAGCAGTTCTTC
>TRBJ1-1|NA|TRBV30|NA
CAWDTGSWTEAFF
TGTGCCTGGGACACAGGGAGTTGGACTGAAGCTTTCTTT
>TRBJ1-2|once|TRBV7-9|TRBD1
CASTPSGQGGYGYTF
TGTGCCAGCACCCCATCCGGACAGGGCGGATACGGCTACACCTTC
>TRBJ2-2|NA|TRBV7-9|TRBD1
CASSIGQGFGELFF
TGTGCCAGCAGCATAGGACAGGGGTTCGGGGAGCTGTTTTTT